Following are 16 T cell receptor beta chains from one sample sequenced in a study of shared clonotypes between healthy human individuals. Measured with immunoSEQ multiplex PCR; TCRdb has only the in-frame clones, and not every one. The table has fewer than 1.6 million clones, 97% to 99% seen once; the top ten hold about 0.35%. What was sequenced was naive CD4+ T cells sorted from blood. Subset noted: CD45RA+ positively selected. These receptors were collected from a man aged 30 to 39 in good health.

The rearrangement links TRBV6-6 to TRBJ2-7; TRBD1 aligns across 8 bases. Losses at the gene ends were 10 bases for V and 4 bases for J; bases not matched to a gene: 6. The CDR3 contains 12 residues. The V gene's germline CDR1 is MNHNY and CDR2 SVGAGI (reference sequence). The CDR3 loop reads CATRQGLYEQYF. CDR3 DNA sequence: TGTGCCACTCGACAGGGGTTGTACGAGCAGTACTTC.

This clone appeared once. The V gene is TRBV9, the J gene TRBJ2-1; 10 bases map to TRBD2. Germline lookup yields CDR1 SGDLS and CDR2 YYNGEE. The CDR3 spans 17 residues. The ends lost 0 bases at V and 4 bases at J; junction bases unmatched: 7. For the CDR3, the DNA is TGTGCCAGCAGCGTAGGGTTAAGCGGGAGGGTTTACAATGAGCAGTTCTTC. Its protein is CASSVGLSGRVYNEQFF.

The V and J genes are TRBV6-1 and TRBJ2-3; 11 bases map to TRBD2. Losses at the gene ends were 4 bases for V and 6 bases for J; bases not matched to a gene: 9. Germline CDR1 is MNHNS and CDR2 is SASEGT. This CDR3 region has 16 residues. The CDR3 reads CASSALTSGIWDTQYF. The CDR3 DNA reads TGTGCCAGCAGTGCCCTGACTAGCGGGATATGGGATACGCAGTATTTT.

The chain employs TRBV18 and TRBJ1-4, with a possible D match to TRBD1 (6 bases). Germline V gene lookup returns CDR1 KGHSH and CDR2 LQKENI. The CDR3 is 17 amino acids. V lost 1 base to trimming and J lost 2 bases, with 14 bases between them. The CDR3 region has the DNA TGTGCCAGCTCACCACTCCCGGGGGCGCATACTAATGAAAAACTGTTTTTT. Its protein is CASSPLPGAHTNEKLFF.

The chain is built from TRBV28 and TRBJ1-2; D is perhaps TRBD1 (5 bases). V was trimmed by 8 bases and J by 4 bases, leaving 8 bases between them. Germline CDR1 MDHEN, CDR2 SYDVKM. This CDR3 is built from 11 residues. DNA for the CDR3: TGTGCCAGCGCGGGGGTCTATGGCTACACCTTC. It yields the protein CASAGVYGYTF.

The genes are TRBV5-6 and TRBJ2-7, with D possibly being TRBD1 (6 bases). The germline CDR1 and CDR2 sequences are SGHDT and YYEEEE. The CDR3 has 15 residues. With 1 base removed from V and 0 bases from J, the gap between germline ends came to 11 bases. The CDR3 is CASSLTGSSSYEQYF. CDR3 nucleotides: TGTGCCAGCAGCTTGACAGGGTCTAGCTCCTACGAGCAGTACTTC.

V gene TRBV18 combines with J gene TRBJ2-7, with TRBD2 matching 10 bases. The V and J ends lost 6 bases and 0 bases, in that order; junction bases with no gene match: 8. The CDR3 runs to 16 residues. CDR1 is KGHSH and CDR2 is LQKENI in the germline V gene. DNA for the CDR3: TGTGCCAGCTCTGGAGGACTAGCGGTAACCTCCTACGAGCAGTACTTC. As protein: CASSGGLAVTSYEQYF.

The chain has TRBV2 and TRBJ2-3; possibly TRBD2 for D (5 bases). Trimming shortened V by 4 bases and J by 2 bases, and 13 bases separated the two germline ends. The CDR3 extends over 15 amino acids. The germline gives CDR1 SNHLY, CDR2 FYNNEI. CDR3 bases: TGTGCCAGCAGTGGGTTAGCGAGAATCACAGATACGCAGTATTTT. It yields the protein CASSGLARITDTQYF.

The chain combines TRBV28 with TRBJ2-7; D uncertain. The CDR3 is 12 residues long. V was trimmed by 6 bases and J by 3 bases, leaving 9 bases between them. Germline CDR1 reads MDHEN; CDR2 reads SYDVKM. In DNA form, the CDR3 reads TGTGCCAGCAGCCTTAACTACTACGAGCAGTACTTC. Residues: CASSLNYYEQYF.

This clone appeared a single time. This rearrangement joins TRBV4-3 to TRBJ2-2; D is ambiguous. Trimming cost V 4 bases and J 3 bases, with 3 bases left between them. This CDR3 is built from 12 residues. CDR1 LGHNA and CDR2 YSLEER come from the germline V gene. As DNA, the CDR3 is TGCGCCAGCAGCCTGGACACCGGGGAGCTGTTTTTT. Amino acids: CASSLDTGELFF.

The rearrangement links TRBV19 to TRBJ2-7; 11 nucleotides line up with TRBD2. Germline-derived CDR1 and CDR2 are LNHDA and SQIVND (reference sequence). The CDR3 is made up of 16 amino acids. The CDR3 region has the DNA TGTGCTAGCTCGAGGGCTAGCGGGAGGTTTTCCTACGAGCAGTACTTC. It yields the protein CASSRASGRFSYEQYF.

The chain has TRBV29-1 and TRBJ2-3; no reliable D call. The V end was cut by 4 bases, the J end by 1 base, with 9 bases between. CDR3 length: 13 residues. The V gene's germline CDR1 is SQVTM and CDR2 ANQGSEA. CDR3 sequence reads: CSVGRLGTDTQYF. CDR3 in DNA: TGCAGCGTTGGCAGGCTCGGCACAGATACGCAGTATTTT.

V gene TRBV27 combines with J gene TRBJ2-1; 9 nucleotides agree with TRBD2. Trimming at V came to 1 base and at J to 4 bases, leaving 5 bases not matched to a gene. The germline gives CDR1 MNHEY, CDR2 SMNVEV (reference sequence). The length of the CDR3 is 16 residues. The CDR3 DNA sequence: TGTGCCAGCAGTTTATTGGCGGGAGGGCTATACAATGAGCAGTTCTTC. Protein product: CASSLLAGGLYNEQFF.

CDR3 region: CASSRTGPGGYEQYF. The CDR3 coding sequence is TGCGCCAGCAGCCGGACGGGACCGGGCGGCTACGAGCAGTACTTC. The chain joins TRBV5-1 to TRBJ2-7; possibly TRBD1 or TRBD2 for D (5 bases each). CDR1 is SGHRS, CDR2 YFSETQ, per germline. V was clipped by 4 bases and J by 3 bases, with 17 bases between them. The CDR3 has 15 amino acids.

For the CDR3, the DNA is TGTGCCAGTAGTATAGATTCAAGGACCCCCGGGGAGCTGTTTTTT. Translation: CASSIDSRTPGELFF. This chain connects TRBV19 to TRBJ2-2; D is ambiguous. Germline V gene lookup returns CDR1 LNHDA and CDR2 SQIVND (reference sequence). The CDR3 has 15 amino acids. Trimming left V 0 bases short and J 6 bases short, with 11 bases between.

The chain employs TRBV6-6 and TRBJ2-1; D is uncertain. This CDR3 region has 11 residues. Germline V gene sequence: CDR1 MNHNY, CDR2 SVGAGI (reference sequence). V lost 5 bases, J lost 6 bases, and 5 bases lay in between. CDR3 in amino acids: CASSPVNEQFF. The DNA for the CDR3 is TGTGCCAGCAGTCCGGTCAATGAGCAGTTCTTC.